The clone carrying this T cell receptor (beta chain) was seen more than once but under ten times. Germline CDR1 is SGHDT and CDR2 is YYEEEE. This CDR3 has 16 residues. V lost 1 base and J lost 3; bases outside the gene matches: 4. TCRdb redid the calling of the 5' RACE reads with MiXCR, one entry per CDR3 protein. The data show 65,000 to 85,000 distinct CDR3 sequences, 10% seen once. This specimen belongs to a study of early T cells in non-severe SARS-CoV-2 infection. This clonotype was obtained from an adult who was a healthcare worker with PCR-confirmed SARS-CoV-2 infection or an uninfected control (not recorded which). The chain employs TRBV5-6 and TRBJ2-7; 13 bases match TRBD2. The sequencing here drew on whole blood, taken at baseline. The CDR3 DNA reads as TGTGCCAGCAGCTTGTTAGGACTAGCGGGAGACTACGAGCAGTACTTC. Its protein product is CASSLLGLAGDYEQYF.